Each of the 11 T cell receptor beta chains below was sequenced from the same sample in a study of OX40 agonist ivuxolimab in advanced cancers. Sequenced by immunoSEQ multiplex PCR; TCRdb stores in-frame clones only, minus some. The sample lists 75,000 to 100,000 clones, 90% occurring once. The sequences come from CD4+ or CD8+ T cells sorted from blood, collected in a trial of the OX40 agonist ivuxolimab. Receptors originate from an adult with an advanced solid tumor such as melanoma, head and neck, liver or kidney cancer.

This rearrangement joins TRBV5-1 to TRBJ2-1, with D possibly being TRBD2 (5 bases). CDR3 size: 16 residues. Germline values: CDR1 SGHRS, CDR2 YFSETQ. Trimming stripped 4 bases from V and 6 bases from J, with 20 bases between. The CDR3 DNA reads TGCGCCAGCAGCCCGGGGTCGGGTCATAGTTTCAATGAGCAGTTCTTC. It is translated as CASSPGSGHSFNEQFF. The variable domain in full, with the rest retrieved from reference TRBV5-1 and TRBJ2-1, is KAGVTQTPRYLIKTRGQQVTLSCSPISGHRSVSWYQQTPGQGLQFLFEYFSETQRNKGNFPGRFSGRQFSNSRSEMNVSTLELGDSALYLCASSPGSGHSFNEQFFGPGTRLTVL.

The genes are TRBV29-1 and TRBJ2-7, with 8 positions matching TRBD2. V lost 5 bases, J lost 4 bases, and 7 bases stayed unmatched. Germline CDR1 is SQVTM and CDR2 is ANQGSEA. CDR3 length equals 13 residues. CDR3 nucleotide sequence: TGCAGCGTTACGAGTAGCGGGACTTACGAGCAGTACTTC. Protein sequence: CSVTSSGTYEQYF.

The chain recombines TRBV6-5 with TRBJ2-5; D call uncertain. Trimming removed 0 bases from V and 5 bases from J, with 10 bases in between. The CDR3 contains 14 residues. CDR1 is MNHEY, CDR2 SVGAGI, per germline. CDR3 sequence (DNA): TGTGCCAGCAGTTACTCGTTTAGCCGGGAGACCCAGTACTTC. It translates to CASSYSFSRETQYF.

This chain connects TRBV7-2 to TRBJ1-4; D is unresolved. This CDR3 spans 15 amino acids. V lost 5 bases and J lost 0, with 10 bases in between. Germline V lookup: CDR1 SGHTA, CDR2 FQGNSA. Written as DNA, the CDR3 is TGTGCCAGCAGCATCAATAGAGCAACTAATGAAAAACTGTTTTTT. Its translation: CASSINRATNEKLFF. The full variable domain, with the rest looked up from reference TRBV7-2 and TRBJ1-4, is GAGVSQSPSNKVTEKGKDVELRCDPISGHTALYWYRQSLGQGLEFLIYFQGNSAPDKSGLPSDRFSAERTGGSVSTLTIQRTQQEDSAVYLCASSINRATNEKLFFGSGTQLSVL.

This clone was recorded once. The chain combines TRBV7-6 with TRBJ2-2; 12 nucleotides align to TRBD2. This CDR3 spans 17 amino acids. J lost 2 bases, V lost 4 bases, and 5 bases had no gene match. Per the germline V gene, CDR1 is SGHVS and CDR2 is FNYEAQ. The CDR3 region has the DNA TGTGCCAGCAGCTCGGGACTAGCGGGCATAAACACCGGGGAGCTGTTTTTT. The encoded protein is CASSSGLAGINTGELFF.

The rearrangement links TRBV11-3 to TRBJ1-3; D gene unclear. The length of the CDR3 is 15 residues. Germline loops: CDR1 SGHNT, CDR2 YENEEA. Trimming pared 4 bases from V and 2 bases from J, leaving 12 bases between. CDR3 sequence: CASSSGPHPGNTIYF. CDR3 in DNA: TGTGCCAGCAGCTCAGGACCGCACCCTGGAAACACCATATATTTT.

The V and J genes are TRBV30 and TRBJ1-3, with D unresolved. The V and J ends lost 1 base and 4 bases respectively, with 20 bases between them. Germline assignment: CDR1 GTSNPN and CDR2 SVGIG (reference sequence). The CDR3 extends over 17 amino acids. The CDR3 here is CAWSAHWGGVLGNTIYF. CDR3 nucleotide sequence: TGTGCCTGGAGTGCCCACTGGGGAGGAGTCCTGGGAAACACCATATATTTT.

The V and J genes are TRBV6-5 and TRBJ1-2; D perhaps matches TRBD1 (5 bases). The CDR3 consists of 13 residues. From germline, CDR1 is MNHEY and CDR2 SVGAGI. V lost 2 bases and J 4 bases, leaving 8 bases between the germline ends. CDR3 DNA sequence: TGTGCCAGCAGTTACAGGACAAGCTATGGCTACACCTTC. It translates to CASSYRTSYGYTF.

The chain is built from TRBV7-2 and TRBJ2-1, with 14 bases fitting TRBD2. CDR1 is SGHTA and CDR2 is FQGNSA in the germline V gene. The CDR3 runs to 17 residues. J gave up 6 bases and V 5 bases, and 9 bases lay outside the gene matches. The CDR3 protein is CASSHGLAGGGANEQFF. CDR3 DNA sequence: TGTGCCAGCAGCCACGGACTAGCGGGAGGTGGGGCCAATGAGCAGTTCTTC.

CDR3 coding DNA: TGCGCCAGCAGTGGTCCAGGGCGGTCACCCCTCCACTTT. This translates into CASSGPGRSPLHF. The chain combines TRBV10-1 with TRBJ1-6, with a tentative D call TRBD1 (5 bases). The CDR3 has 13 residues. V was trimmed by 4 bases and J by 10 bases, leaving 11 bases between them. Per the germline V gene, CDR1 is WNHNN and CDR2 is SYGVQD (reference sequence).

This chain links TRBV14 with TRBJ2-5; D is unresolved. Near its end, the DNA agrees better with TRBJ2-7, so the J call may be wrong. CDR3 length: 12 amino acids. Germline loops: CDR1 SGHDN, CDR2 FVKESK. The CDR3 spells CASSGQRYEQYF. In DNA form, the CDR3 reads TGTGCCAGCAGCGGCCAGCGCTACGAGCAGTACTTC.